Listed below are T cell receptor beta chains from one sample, sequenced in a study of T cell responses to AZD1222 COVID-19 vaccine. Repertoires were generated with immunoSEQ multiplex PCR, while TCRdb's copy carries only in-frame clones and drops some. The sample contains approximately 130,000 clones, about 89% of which appear only once. The sample consisted of peripheral blood, taken 28 days after the second AZD1222 dose. The receptors come from an adult who received the AZD1222 COVID-19 vaccine. CDR3s include the opening cysteine and the closing phenylalanine or tryptophan. A D gene is named only where the DNA matches it firmly. Size is stated for part of the rows, as once, few or many counts, or as a class when the clone is expanded.

>TRBJ1-2|NA|TRBD1|TRBV9
CASSQDRVHGYTF
TGTGCCAGCAGCCAGGACAGGGTTCATGGCTACACCTTC
>TRBJ2-2|NA|TRBD2|TRBV30
CAWRRTSGRRGGELFF
TGTGCCTGGAGACGGACTAGCGGGAGGAGGGGCGGGGAGCTGTTTTTT
>TRBJ1-4|NA|TRBD1|TRBV7-2
CASSLAGTGDEKLFF
TGTGCCAGCAGCTTAGCCGGGACAGGCGATGAAAAACTGTTTTTT
>TRBJ2-7|few|NA|TRBV12-5
CASRGIGDYEQYF
TGTGCTAGTAGGGGAATTGGGGACTACGAGCAGTACTTC
>TRBJ1-1|NA|NA|TRBV6-2/TRBV6-3
CASSSHTGAPNTEAFF
TGTGCCAGCAGTTCGCATACGGGGGCGCCTAACACTGAAGCTTTCTTT
>TRBJ2-7|NA|NA|TRBV12-3/TRBV12-4
CASTRGYEQYF
TGTGCCAGCACTCGAGGCTACGAGCAGTACTTC
>TRBJ1-2|NA|NA|TRBV7-2
CASSLQGYGYTF
TGTGCCAGCAGCTTACAGGGCTATGGCTACACCTTC
>TRBJ1-1|NA|NA|TRBV2
CASRSDLNTEAFF
TGTGCCAGCAGGTCCGATTTGAACACTGAAGCTTTCTTT
>TRBJ2-5|NA|NA|TRBV7-9
CASSPWETQYF
TGTGCCAGCAGCCCTTGGGAGACCCAGTACTTC
>TRBJ2-1|NA|NA|TRBV18
CASSPSSTAYNEQFF
TGTGCCAGCTCACCCTCGAGCACGGCCTACAATGAGCAGTTCTTC
>TRBJ2-1|NA|NA|TRBV7-9
CASGLGRGEQFF
TGTGCCAGCGGCCTAGGACGGGGTGAGCAGTTCTTC
>TRBJ1-2|NA|NA|TRBV5-4
CASSSGPEYGYTF
TGTGCCAGCAGCAGCGGACCGGAGTATGGCTACACCTTC
>TRBJ1-5|NA|NA|TRBV2
CASSEFISGLQPQHF
TGTGCCAGCAGTGAATTCATTTCCGGCCTTCAGCCCCAGCATTTT
>TRBJ2-1|NA|TRBD2|TRBV7-9
CASSLSSGGAGWFF
TGTGCCAGCAGCTTGAGTAGCGGGGGAGCCGGTTGGTTCTTC